This TCR beta chain was sequenced for a study of early T cells in non-severe SARS-CoV-2 infection. Background on the study: Unpaired chains resulted from sequencing bulk RNA of unsorted whole blood. Findings and caveats of the study: CD4 and private specificities were missed by VDJdb matching, which favored anti-spike CD8 responses.

Attachment of unique molecular identifiers to individual cDNA molecules was performed. TCRdb processed the 5' RACE reads anew with MiXCR; each CDR3 protein has one entry. The sample has roughly 72,000 distinct CDR3 sequences, 9.5% to 15% seen once. This clonotype was observed many times. The antigen remains undetermined. The CDR3 has 17 amino acids. The germline V gene encodes CDR1 SGHAT and CDR2 FQNNGV. V shed 4 bases and J 3 bases; nucleotides not matched to a gene: 14. The V and J genes are TRBV11-2 and TRBJ2-7, with 8 bases fitting TRBD1. This sequence originates from an adult who was a healthcare worker with PCR-confirmed SARS-CoV-2 infection or an uninfected control (not recorded which). The sample here was whole blood, taken at baseline. In DNA, the CDR3 is TGTGCCAGCAGCTCTCCCCAAACCAGGGGGCTCGGCTACGAGCAGTACTTC. Its translation is CASSSPQTRGLGYEQYF.